What follows are 13 T cell receptor beta chains derived from one specimen sequenced in a study of OX40 agonist ivuxolimab in advanced cancers. Clones were sequenced by immunoSEQ multiplex PCR, and TCRdb holds only the in-frame ones, with some missing. Of around 34,000 clones in the sample, about four fifths are singletons; the top ten hold approximately 1.4%. The input for sequencing was CD4+ or CD8+ T cells sorted from blood, taken in a trial of the OX40 agonist ivuxolimab. The receptors stem from an adult with an advanced solid tumor such as melanoma, head and neck, liver or kidney cancer.

In DNA form, the CDR3 reads TGCGCCAGCAGCTTGGACGCGACGTACAATGAGCAGTTCTTC. Translating it yields CASSLDATYNEQFF. The genes are TRBV5-1 and TRBJ2-1, with D unresolved. This CDR3 has 14 residues. Germline V lookup: CDR1 SGHRS, CDR2 YFSETQ. V was clipped by 0 bases and J by 4 bases, with 8 bases between them.

This sequence joins TRBV6-5 and TRBJ2-7, with 9 bases lining up with TRBD1. V gave up 0 bases and J gave up 0 bases; unmatched junction bases: 3. Germline V gene lookup returns CDR1 MNHEY and CDR2 SVGAGI. The length of the CDR3 is 16 residues. The CDR3 sequence is CASSYSGQGTSYEQYF. As DNA, the CDR3 is TGTGCCAGCAGTTACTCGGGACAGGGAACCTCCTACGAGCAGTACTTC.

The chain joins TRBV30 to TRBJ2-3; the D gene could be TRBD1 or TRBD2 (6 bases each). Germline V CDR1 and CDR2: GTSNPN, SVGIG (reference sequence). Deletions cut 5 bases from V and 3 bases from J, with 18 bases between. The CDR3 has 15 amino acids. The CDR3, as DNA: TGTGCCTGGGGAGGGGGGTTATTGGAAACAGATACGCAGTATTTT. The encoded protein is CAWGGGLLETDTQYF.

The chain links TRBV6-4 to TRBJ1-2; TRBD1 is a possible D gene (6 bases). Germline V CDR1 and CDR2: MRHNA, SNTAGT. Trimming shortened V by 4 bases and J by 5 bases, and 8 bases separated the two germline ends. The CDR3 is 12 amino acids. The DNA for the CDR3 is TGTGCCAGCAGTGCACAGGGTTATGGCTACACCTTC. This encodes CASSAQGYGYTF.

The chain recombines TRBV5-1 with TRBJ2-3, with a tentative D call TRBD2 (5 bases). The CDR3 runs to 13 residues. V was trimmed by 4 bases and J by 7 bases, leaving 13 bases between them. Per germline, CDR1 SGHRS and CDR2 YFSETQ. CDR3 amino acids: CASSRSEGNTQYF. The CDR3 DNA follows: TGCGCCAGCAGCCGGTCCGAGGGAAATACGCAGTATTTT.

This rearrangement joins TRBV11-2 to TRBJ2-1, with 9 positions matching TRBD2. V gave up 5 bases and J gave up 4 bases; unmatched junction bases: 6. CDR3 length: 15 amino acids. Germline loops: CDR1 SGHAT, CDR2 FQNNGV. CDR3 DNA: TGTGCCAGCAGCCCCGGGACTAGCCGGTACAATGAGCAGTTCTTC. Residues: CASSPGTSRYNEQFF.

The chain combines TRBV27 with TRBJ1-2; D ambiguous. CDR3 size: 16 residues. The germline V gene encodes CDR1 MNHEY and CDR2 SMNVEV (reference sequence). Deletions cut 4 bases from V and 1 base from J, with 16 bases between. For the CDR3, the DNA is TGTGCCAGCAGTTCCCTGGAATACTTGGGTAACTATGGCTACACCTTC. It specifies CASSSLEYLGNYGYTF.

CDR3: CASNARDRGFEQYF. The CDR3 nucleotides are TGTGCCAGCAACGCCCGGGACAGGGGGTTCGAGCAGTACTTC. The rearrangement links TRBV5-4 to TRBJ2-7; 11 bases fit TRBD1. The CDR3 contains 14 residues. Germline lookup yields CDR1 SGHNT and CDR2 YYREEE (reference sequence). The V gene end was trimmed by 6 bases and the J gene end by 6 bases; junction bases not matched to a gene: 8.

The chain recombines TRBV11-1 with TRBJ2-7; no clear D. CDR3 length: 13 residues. Trimming cost V 6 bases and J 6 bases, with 15 bases left between them. The germline V gene has CDR1 SGHAT and CDR2 FQDESV (reference sequence). Here the CDR3 reads CASSSAGTVEQYF. CDR3 nucleotide sequence: TGTGCCAGCAGTTCGGCTGGAACTGTCGAGCAGTACTTC.

J is TRBJ2-2 and V is TRBV9; no firm D call. Germline loops: CDR1 SGDLS, CDR2 YYNGEE. The germline V and J ends were trimmed by 2 bases and 3 bases, with 8 bases remaining between them. This CDR3 contains 14 residues. As DNA, the CDR3 is TGTGCCAGCAGCGTTAAATTTTACACCGGGGAGCTGTTTTTT. Its translation is CASSVKFYTGELFF.

The sample holds one count of this clone. The chain carries TRBV7-2 and TRBJ1-1; 8 bases are shared with TRBD1. Germline assignment: CDR1 SGHTA and CDR2 FQGNSA. V trimming: 5 bases; J trimming: 0 bases; junction bases outside the gene matches: 5. The CDR3 covers 15 residues. Here the CDR3 DNA reads TGTGCCAGCAGCACCCAGGGGGCACTGAACACTGAAGCTTTCTTT. Translation gives CASSTQGALNTEAFF. The full variable domain, in which reference TRBV7-2 and TRBJ1-1 provide the parts outside the CDR3, is GAGVSQSPSNKVTEKGKDVELRCDPISGHTALYWYRQSLGQGLEFLIYFQGNSAPDKSGLPSDRFSAERTGGSVSTLTIQRTQQEDSAVYLCASSTQGALNTEAFFGQGTRLTVV.

CDR3 in amino acids: CASSLDGGAAFF. DNA for the CDR3: TGTGCCAGCAGCTTAGACGGGGGAGCAGCTTTCTTT. The chain recombines TRBV11-2 with TRBJ1-1, with D perhaps TRBD1 (5 bases). Germline values: CDR1 SGHAT, CDR2 FQNNGV. CDR3 length: 12 amino acids. V was pared by 0 bases and J by 10 bases, with 9 bases between.

The chain has TRBV6-5 and TRBJ2-7; TRBD2 might be the D (5 bases). The germline gives CDR1 MNHEY, CDR2 SVGAGI. This CDR3 comprises 13 residues. V lost 6 bases and J lost 6, with 15 bases in between. The CDR3 protein is CASRGILAGEQYF. The CDR3 region has the DNA TGTGCCAGCAGGGGTATTCTAGCCGGCGAGCAGTACTTC.